Listed here are 3 T cell receptor beta chains from one sample, sequenced in a study of OX40 agonist ivuxolimab in advanced cancers. Produced via immunoSEQ multiplex PCR; TCRdb's table is partial and in-frame only. The sample has around 70,000 clones; roughly four fifths are singletons. The sequenced sample was CD4+ or CD8+ T cells sorted from blood, obtained in a trial of the OX40 agonist ivuxolimab. These receptors all come from an adult with an advanced solid tumor such as melanoma, head and neck, liver or kidney cancer.

The V and J genes are TRBV30 and TRBJ1-1, with no clear D. Trimming removed 3 bases from V and 1 base from J, with 9 bases in between. This CDR3 region has 13 residues. The germline V gene encodes CDR1 GTSNPN and CDR2 SVGIG (reference sequence). CDR3 loop: CAWRLMKNTEAFF. The CDR3 region has the DNA TGTGCCTGGAGGTTAATGAAGAACACTGAAGCTTTCTTT.

The chain employs TRBV28 and TRBJ1-2; 9 bases agree with TRBD1. With 5 bases clipped from V and 3 bases from J, the junction kept 7 bases outside the gene matches. This CDR3 spans 15 amino acids. Germline loops: CDR1 MDHEN, CDR2 SYDVKM. The CDR3 coding sequence is TGTGCCAGCAGTGCTCCCGGGACAGGGCACTATGGCTACACCTTC. As protein: CASSAPGTGHYGYTF.

The sample holds one count of this clone. This chain uses TRBV7-3 with TRBJ2-1; D assignment may be TRBD1 or TRBD2 (5 bases each). V lost 3 bases and J lost 3, with 12 bases in between. This CDR3 has 15 residues. In germline, CDR1 is SGHTA, CDR2 FQGTGA. In DNA form, the CDR3 reads TGTGCCAGCAGCTTGTACGGGACCGACTACAATGAGCAGTTCTTC. Translation gives CASSLYGTDYNEQFF.